These 28 T cell receptor beta chains were all obtained from the same sample, sequenced in a study of identical twins. TCRdb reprocessed the 5' RACE reads via MiXCR and lists one record per CDR3 protein. The sample consists of roughly 1.6 million distinct CDR3 sequences, under 35% of them appearing once. The sample consisted of cord blood. These receptors came from a newborn girl in good health.

The J gene is TRBJ2-3, the V gene TRBV2, with D hard to call. The ends were cut back, 2 bases at V and 5 bases at J, with 11 bases in the middle. The germline V gene encodes CDR1 SNHLY and CDR2 FYNNEI. The CDR3 runs 14 residues. CDR3 sequence reads: CASSETKARDTQYF. The CDR3 region has the DNA TGTGCCAGCAGTGAAACGAAGGCGAGAGATACGCAGTATTTT.

The CDR3 DNA follows: TGCAGTGCCCCTGGGGTGGGATCAGCTTTCTTT. This encodes CSAPGVGSAFF. V is TRBV20-1 and J is TRBJ1-1; D is unresolved. The V gene's germline CDR1 is DFQATT and CDR2 SNEGSKA (reference sequence). CDR3 length: 11 residues. The V and J ends lost 6 bases and 10 bases respectively, with 15 bases between them.

The CDR3 spells CASNLLTSGTDTQYF. The CDR3 bases are TGTGCCAGCAATCTCCTGACTAGCGGCACAGATACGCAGTATTTT. The rearrangement links TRBV2 to TRBJ2-3; 8 nucleotides agree with TRBD2. Germline trimming cut 7 bases from V and 1 base from J; bases unmatched to any gene: 7. The germline V gene has CDR1 SNHLY and CDR2 FYNNEI. This CDR3 has 15 residues.

The chain couples TRBV10-3 to TRBJ1-4; no clear D gene. Germline CDR1 ENHRY, CDR2 SYGVKD. The CDR3 loop spans 12 amino acids. Trimming took 3 bases from V and 5 from J, leaving 4 bases between them. CDR3 sequence: CAISDKNEKLFF. The DNA for the CDR3 is TGTGCCATCAGTGACAAAAATGAAAAACTGTTTTTT.

Turning to this clonotype: A much more abundant neighbour one base away suggests this may be a read error. This chain joins TRBV7-2 and TRBJ2-4; D unclear. V gave up 5 bases and J gave up 0 bases, with 17 bases separating them. Germline lookup yields CDR1 SGHTA and CDR2 FQGNSA. The CDR3 length is 17 residues. This CDR3 reads CASSESVMRLAKNIQYF. In DNA form, the CDR3 reads TGTGCCAGCAGCGAAAGTGTTATGAGACTAGCCAAAAACATTCAGTACTTC. Drawing the rest from reference TRBV7-2 and TRBJ2-4, the complete variable domain is GAGVSQSPSNKVTEKGKDVELRCDPISGHTALYWYRQSLGQGLEFLIYFQGNSAPDKSGLPSDRFSAERTGGSVSTLTIQRTQQEDSAVYLCASSESVMRLAKNIQYFGAGTRLSVL.

The chain joins TRBV5-1 to TRBJ2-1; the D is unclear. The CDR3 runs 12 residues. Trimming left V 2 bases short and J 9 bases short, with 9 bases between. Germline lookup yields CDR1 SGHRS and CDR2 YFSETQ. CDR3 nucleotides: TGCGCCAGCAGCTTCCAGCCTGGTGAGCAGTTCTTC. It translates to CASSFQPGEQFF.

The table lists this clonotype with many counts. The V call is TRBV4-2, the J call TRBJ2-5, with a possible D match to TRBD2 (6 bases). The germline V and J ends were trimmed by 2 bases and 6 bases, with 19 bases remaining between them. This CDR3 contains 16 residues. Germline loops: CDR1 LGHNA, CDR2 YNFKEQ. CDR3 residues: CASSQTSYSGGKTQYF. Written as DNA, the CDR3 is TGTGCCAGCAGCCAAACTAGCTACTCCGGTGGGAAGACCCAGTACTTC.

Turning to this clonotype: Germline and junction disagree at one end, which may indicate a read error. V gene TRBV5-1 combines with J gene TRBJ1-1; D is uncertain. This CDR3 spans 16 amino acids. Germline lookup yields CDR1 SGHRS and CDR2 YFSETQ. In DNA form, the CDR3 reads TGCGCCAGCAGCTTGGTGACGGGCTCCATGAACACTGGAGCTTTCTTT. It specifies CASSLVTGSMNTGAFF. Supplemented by reference TRBV5-1 and TRBJ1-1, the full variable domain reads KAGVTQTPRYLIKTRGQQVTLSCSPISGHRSVSWYQQTPGQGLQFLFEYFSETQRNKGNFPGRFSGRQFSNSRSEMNVSTLELGDSALYLCASSLVTGSMNTGAFFGQGTRLTVV.

This clonotype has more than one count but fewer than ten. The chain couples TRBV20-1 to TRBJ1-4; no definite D call. The CDR3 extends over 14 amino acids. Germline CDR1 is DFQATT and CDR2 is SNEGSKA (reference sequence). V lost 7 bases to trimming and J lost 8 bases, with 20 bases between them. CDR3 DNA sequence: TGCAGTGTTACCCCTGGGCCGTTGGAGGAAAAACTGTTTTTT. Its translation: CSVTPGPLEEKLFF.

A few counts support this clonotype. V and J are TRBV20-1 and TRBJ1-1, with 8 bases identical to TRBD1. This CDR3 is built from 13 residues. CDR1 DFQATT and CDR2 SNEGSKA come from the germline V gene (reference sequence). J gave up 4 bases and V 2 bases, and 3 bases lay outside the gene matches. CDR3 sequence reads: CSARQGAGTEAFF. The DNA for the CDR3 is TGCAGTGCTAGACAGGGGGCGGGCACTGAAGCTTTCTTT.

This clonotype was counted once. This rearrangement joins TRBV20-1 to TRBJ2-3; D ambiguous. Germline CDR1 reads DFQATT; CDR2 reads SNEGSKA (reference sequence). The length of the CDR3 is 12 residues. Trimming left V 2 bases short and J 6 bases short, with 9 bases between. CDR3 in DNA: TGCAGTGCTAGACCCACTATGGATACGCAGTATTTT. Translating gives CSARPTMDTQYF.

This clonotype has more than one count but fewer than ten. The V call is TRBV2, the J call TRBJ1-2, with D possibly TRBD1 on 5 matching bases. Germline V CDR1 and CDR2: SNHLY, FYNNEI. The CDR3 has 14 amino acids. Deletions cut 2 bases from V and 4 bases from J, with 11 bases between. The chain's CDR3 is CASSETGRGYGYTF. In nucleotides, the CDR3 is TGTGCCAGCAGTGAAACCGGGAGGGGCTATGGCTACACCTTC.

This chain joins TRBV28 and TRBJ1-4; 11 bases map to TRBD1. Germline V gives CDR1 MDHEN, CDR2 SYDVKM. V dropped 11 bases and J dropped 5; count of bases not matched to a gene: 7. This CDR3 has 14 amino acids. The CDR3 sequence is CAGGDRGSNEKLFF. CDR3 nucleotide sequence: TGTGCCGGCGGGGACAGGGGGTCGAATGAAAAACTGTTTTTT.

This sequence joins TRBV5-5 and TRBJ1-6, with D perhaps TRBD1 (5 bases). Trimming removed 1 base at V and 10 bases at J, with 9 bases between. The CDR3 is 13 residues long. CDR1 and CDR2 (germline): SGHKS, YYEKEE (reference sequence). The CDR3 here is CASSLQGFSPLHF. The CDR3 nucleotides read TGTGCCAGCAGCTTGCAGGGTTTCTCACCCCTCCACTTT. The full variable domain, in which reference TRBV5-5 and TRBJ1-6 provide the parts outside the CDR3, is DAGVTQSPTHLIKTRGQQVTLRCSPISGHKSVSWYQQVLGQGPQFIFQYYEKEERGRGNFPDRFSARQFPNYSSELNVNALLLGDSALYLCASSLQGFSPLHFGNGTRLTVT.

The J gene is TRBJ2-2, the V gene TRBV27; unclear D gene. Trimming took 5 bases from V and 4 from J, leaving 17 bases between them. This CDR3 has 16 residues. From germline, CDR1 is MNHEY and CDR2 SMNVEV (reference sequence). The CDR3 reads CASSPTLTGSTGELFF. The CDR3 bases are TGTGCCAGCAGTCCTACTCTTACTGGGTCCACCGGGGAGCTGTTTTTT.

This clonotype has only a few counts. The chain's CDR3 is CASSQSPRFWGLNTEAFF. In nucleotides, the CDR3 is TGTGCCAGCAGCCAATCCCCCCGTTTTTGGGGCTTGAACACTGAAGCTTTCTTT. The V gene is TRBV14, the J gene TRBJ1-1; TRBD1 is a possible D gene (5 bases). With 2 bases removed from V and 0 bases from J, the gap between germline ends came to 19 bases. CDR3 size: 18 residues. The germline gives CDR1 SGHDN, CDR2 FVKESK.

Points on this clonotype: A much more abundant neighbour one base away suggests this may be a read error. V is TRBV12-5 and J is TRBJ2-5; D unresolved. V lost 2 bases and J lost 11, with 15 bases in between. Per germline, CDR1 LGHNT and CDR2 FRNRAP. The CDR3 contains 13 residues. The CDR3, as DNA: TGTGCTAGTGGTTTGACCCTTTGGAATGAGCAGTACTTC. It codes for CASGLTLWNEQYF.

The rearrangement links TRBV5-1 to TRBJ2-1, with a possible D match to TRBD2 (6 bases). The CDR3 has 15 amino acids. Germline CDR1 and CDR2: SGHRS and YFSETQ. Trimming shortened V by 0 bases and J by 5 bases, and 12 bases separated the two germline ends. Here the CDR3 reads CASSLAAGTHNEQFF. CDR3 in DNA: TGCGCCAGCAGCTTGGCGGCGGGAACTCACAATGAGCAGTTCTTC.

V is TRBV6-1 and J is TRBJ1-1; D remains unclear. The CDR3 loop spans 12 amino acids. Trimming removed 6 bases at V and 2 bases at J, with 7 bases between. Looked up from germline, CDR1 is MNHNS and CDR2 is SASEGT. The CDR3 DNA reads as TGTGCCAGCAGACGGCCTAACACTGAAGCTTTCTTT. Residues: CASRRPNTEAFF.

J is TRBJ1-1 and V is TRBV25-1; a possible D gene is TRBD1 (5 bases). The germline V gene has CDR1 MGHDK and CDR2 SYGVNS. Trimming cost V 0 bases and J 0 bases, with 11 bases left between them. CDR3 length equals 16 residues. CDR3 sequence (DNA): TGTGCCAGCAGTGAATATGCCGGCAGGGTGAACACTGAAGCTTTCTTT. Residues: CASSEYAGRVNTEAFF.

This clonotype was observed a few times. The DNA for the CDR3 is TGCGCCAGCAGCTTGTACGGGGGAGGCTATGGCTACACCTTC. Translating gives CASSLYGGGYGYTF. The gene calls are TRBV5-1 and TRBJ1-2; D possibly corresponds to TRBD1 (5 bases). Germline V gives CDR1 SGHRS, CDR2 YFSETQ. There are 14 residues in the CDR3. The V end was cut by 1 base, the J end by 4 bases, with 11 bases between.

This sequence joins TRBV25-1 and TRBJ2-1; tentatively, D is TRBD2 (5 bases). Germline values: CDR1 MGHDK, CDR2 SYGVNS. Trimming cost V 4 bases and J 10 bases, with 20 bases left between them. This CDR3 is built from 15 residues. The CDR3 sequence is CASSGTGRDGGEQFF. The CDR3 DNA sequence: TGTGCCAGCAGTGGGACTGGACGTGATGGTGGCGAGCAGTTCTTC.

The chain recombines TRBV18 with TRBJ2-5; D unresolved. The CDR3 runs to 13 residues. Germline CDR1 and CDR2: KGHSH and LQKENI. Trimming pared 3 bases from V and 1 base from J, leaving 6 bases between. The CDR3 spells CASSPNFQETQYF. The CDR3, as DNA: TGTGCCAGCTCACCCAACTTCCAAGAGACCCAGTACTTC.

Concerning this clonotype itself: A junction end diverges from the germline sequence, so it may reflect a read error. The chain carries TRBV5-1 and TRBJ2-1; D remains ambiguous. From germline, CDR1 is SGHRS and CDR2 YFSETQ. The CDR3 contains 15 residues. The CDR3 spells CAGSLASSSYNEQFF. CDR3 nucleotide sequence: TGCGCCGGCAGCTTGGCCTCCAGCTCCTACAATGAGCAGTTCTTC.

This chain uses TRBV5-1 with TRBJ2-2; TRBD2 aligns across 10 bases. This CDR3 is 14 amino acids long. The germline gives CDR1 SGHRS, CDR2 YFSETQ. V lost 3 bases to trimming and J lost 10 bases; unmatched junction nucleotides: 6. The CDR3 region is CASSSILAGSELFF. Here the CDR3 DNA reads TGCGCCAGCAGCTCAATACTAGCGGGATCGGAGCTGTTTTTT.

The chain uses TRBV4-2 and TRBJ2-7, with 12 bases fitting TRBD2. CDR1 is LGHNA and CDR2 is YNFKEQ in the germline V gene. This CDR3 spans 15 amino acids. The J segment lost 5 bases and the V segment lost 8 bases, leaving 10 bases of the junction unmatched. The DNA of the CDR3 is TGTGCCAGCGGCATTCGACTAGCGGGAGCGGACGAGCAGTACTTC. It encodes CASGIRLAGADEQYF.

This chain uses TRBV7-2 with TRBJ1-2, with a possible D match to TRBD1 (5 bases). The CDR3 has 14 residues. Germline CDR1 SGHTA, CDR2 FQGNSA. The V gene lost 10 bases and the J gene lost 2 bases, with 17 bases spanning the gap. The DNA for the CDR3 is TGTGCCACCCGAAGTTCCAGGGACAACTATGGCTACACCTTC. Amino acids: CATRSSRDNYGYTF.

This clonotype was counted a few times. The chain combines TRBV20-1 with TRBJ1-2, with D perhaps matching TRBD1 (5 bases). There are 15 residues in the CDR3. Per the germline V gene, CDR1 is DFQATT and CDR2 is SNEGSKA (reference sequence). Between the trimmed V and J ends, which lost 5 bases and 1 base, there was a span of 17 bases. The CDR3 region has the DNA TGCAGTGCTGCCCAGGCAGGGCATTTTAACTATGGCTACACCTTC. Its protein is CSAAQAGHFNYGYTF.